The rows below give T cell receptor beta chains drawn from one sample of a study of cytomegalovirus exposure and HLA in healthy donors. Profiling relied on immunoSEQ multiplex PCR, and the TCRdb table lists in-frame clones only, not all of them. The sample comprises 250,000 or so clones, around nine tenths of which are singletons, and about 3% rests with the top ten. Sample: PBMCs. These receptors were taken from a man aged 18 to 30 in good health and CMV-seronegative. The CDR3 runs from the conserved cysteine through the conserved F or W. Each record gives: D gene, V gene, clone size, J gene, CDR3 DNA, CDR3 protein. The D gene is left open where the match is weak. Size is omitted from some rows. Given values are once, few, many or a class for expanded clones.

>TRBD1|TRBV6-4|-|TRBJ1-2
TGTGCCAGCAGTGACGACAGGGTAAACTATGGCTACACCTTC
CASSDDRVNYGYTF
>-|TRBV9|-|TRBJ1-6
TGTGCCAGCAGCGTAAGGCAGGGGACAAATTCACCCCTCCACTTT
CASSVRQGTNSPLHF
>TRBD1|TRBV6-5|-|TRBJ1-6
TGTGCCAGCAGGCTGGGACAGGGCACCCTCCACTTT
CASRLGQGTLHF
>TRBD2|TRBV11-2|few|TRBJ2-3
TGTGCCAGCAGCTCCACTAGCGGGGGGAGGTCAGATACGCAGTATTTT
CASSSTSGGRSDTQYF
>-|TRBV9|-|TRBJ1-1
TGTGCCAGCAGCGACCCAACAGGCGGAGCTGCTGAAGCTTTCTTT
CASSDPTGGAAEAFF
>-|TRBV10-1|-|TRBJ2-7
TGCGCCAGCATTGGAGGGATGGTGTACGAGCAGTACTTC
CASIGGMVYEQYF
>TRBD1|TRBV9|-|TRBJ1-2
TGTGCCAGCAGCGTAGGCCCCCGGACAGGGGACGGCTACACCTTC
CASSVGPRTGDGYTF
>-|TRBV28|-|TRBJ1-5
TGTGCCAGCGGCTTCAATCAGCCCCAGCATTTT
CASGFNQPQHF
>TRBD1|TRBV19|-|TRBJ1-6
TGTGCCAGTAGTATAAGACAGGGGACGTCACCCCTCCACTTT
CASSIRQGTSPLHF
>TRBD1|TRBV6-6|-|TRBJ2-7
TGTGCCAGCAGTCTACAGGGGGCCTCCTACGAGCAGTACTTC
CASSLQGASYEQYF